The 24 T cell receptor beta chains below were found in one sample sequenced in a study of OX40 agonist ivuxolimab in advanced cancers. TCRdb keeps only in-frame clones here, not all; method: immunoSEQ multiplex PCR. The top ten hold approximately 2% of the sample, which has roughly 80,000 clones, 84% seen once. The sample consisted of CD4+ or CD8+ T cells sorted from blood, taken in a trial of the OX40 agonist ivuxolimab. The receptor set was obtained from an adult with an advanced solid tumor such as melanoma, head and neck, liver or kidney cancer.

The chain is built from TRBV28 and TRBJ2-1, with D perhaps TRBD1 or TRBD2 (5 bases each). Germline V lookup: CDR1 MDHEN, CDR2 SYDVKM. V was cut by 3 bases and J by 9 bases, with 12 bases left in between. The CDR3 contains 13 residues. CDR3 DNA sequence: TGTGCCAGCAGTTTTGGGGCGGGTGTTGAGCAGTTCTTC. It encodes CASSFGAGVEQFF.

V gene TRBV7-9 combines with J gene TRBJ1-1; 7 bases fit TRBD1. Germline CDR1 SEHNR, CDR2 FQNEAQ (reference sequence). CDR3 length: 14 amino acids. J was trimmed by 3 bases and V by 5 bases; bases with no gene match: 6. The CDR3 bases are TGTGCCAGCAGCCCGGGACAGTTTGACACTGAAGCTTTCTTT. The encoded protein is CASSPGQFDTEAFF.

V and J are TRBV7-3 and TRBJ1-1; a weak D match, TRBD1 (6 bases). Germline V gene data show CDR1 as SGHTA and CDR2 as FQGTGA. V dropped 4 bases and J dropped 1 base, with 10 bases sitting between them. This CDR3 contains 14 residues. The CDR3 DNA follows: TGTGCCAGCAGCTCTGGACAGCCGAACACTGAAGCTTTCTTT. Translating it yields CASSSGQPNTEAFF.

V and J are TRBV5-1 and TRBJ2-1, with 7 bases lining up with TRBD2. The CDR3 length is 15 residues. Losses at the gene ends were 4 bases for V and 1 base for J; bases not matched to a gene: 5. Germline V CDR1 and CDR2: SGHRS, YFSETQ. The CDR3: CASSRGGGSYNEQFF. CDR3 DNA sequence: TGCGCCAGCAGCCGCGGGGGTGGGTCCTACAATGAGCAGTTCTTC. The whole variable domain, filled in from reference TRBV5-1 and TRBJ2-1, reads KAGVTQTPRYLIKTRGQQVTLSCSPISGHRSVSWYQQTPGQGLQFLFEYFSETQRNKGNFPGRFSGRQFSNSRSEMNVSTLELGDSALYLCASSRGGGSYNEQFFGPGTRLTVL.

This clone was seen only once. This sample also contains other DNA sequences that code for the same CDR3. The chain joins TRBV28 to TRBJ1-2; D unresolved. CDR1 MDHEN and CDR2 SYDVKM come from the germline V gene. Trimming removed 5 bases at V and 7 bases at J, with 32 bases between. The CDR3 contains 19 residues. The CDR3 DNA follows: TGTGCCAGCAGTCCCGACCTTCCCGGGAACCCTTTCGGGGATGGTGGCTACACCTTC. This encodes CASSPDLPGNPFGDGGYTF.

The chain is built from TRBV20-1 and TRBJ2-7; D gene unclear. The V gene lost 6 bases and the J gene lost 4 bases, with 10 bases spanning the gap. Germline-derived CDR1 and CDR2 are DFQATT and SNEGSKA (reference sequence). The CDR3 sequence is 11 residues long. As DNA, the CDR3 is TGCAGTGCCCCCATGCGGTACGAGCAGTACTTC. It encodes CSAPMRYEQYF.

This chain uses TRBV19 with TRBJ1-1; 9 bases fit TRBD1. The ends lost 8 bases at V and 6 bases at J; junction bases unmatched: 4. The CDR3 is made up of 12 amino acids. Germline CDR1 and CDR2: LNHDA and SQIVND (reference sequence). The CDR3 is CASGDRVAEAFF. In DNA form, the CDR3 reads TGTGCCAGTGGGGACAGGGTAGCTGAAGCTTTCTTT. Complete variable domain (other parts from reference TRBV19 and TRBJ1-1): DGGITQSPKYLFRKEGQNVTLSCEQNLNHDAMYWYRQDPGQGLRLIYYSQIVNDFQKGDIAEGYSVSREKKESFPLTVTSAQKNPTAFYLCASGDRVAEAFFGQGTRLTVV.

The CDR3 DNA follows: TGCAGCGCTGCTGAGGGGGCGTATGGCTACACCTTC. This sequence encodes CSAAEGAYGYTF. This chain joins TRBV29-1 and TRBJ1-2; 7 nucleotides align to TRBD1. This CDR3 comprises 12 residues. V shed 7 bases and J 5 bases; nucleotides not matched to a gene: 7. CDR1 is SQVTM, CDR2 ANQGSEA, per germline.

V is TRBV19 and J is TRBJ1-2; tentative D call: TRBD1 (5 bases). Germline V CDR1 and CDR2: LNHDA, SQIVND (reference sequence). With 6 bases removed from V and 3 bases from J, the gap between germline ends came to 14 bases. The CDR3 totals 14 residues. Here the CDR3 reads CASRTGTMDYGYTF. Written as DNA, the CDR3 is TGTGCCAGTAGAACCGGGACTATGGACTATGGCTACACCTTC.

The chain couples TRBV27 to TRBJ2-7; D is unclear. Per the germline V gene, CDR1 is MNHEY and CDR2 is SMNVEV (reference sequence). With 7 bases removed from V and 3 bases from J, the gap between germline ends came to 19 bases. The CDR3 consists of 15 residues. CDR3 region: CASILPMDEFYEQYF. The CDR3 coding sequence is TGTGCCAGCATCCTCCCCATGGATGAATTCTACGAGCAGTACTTC.

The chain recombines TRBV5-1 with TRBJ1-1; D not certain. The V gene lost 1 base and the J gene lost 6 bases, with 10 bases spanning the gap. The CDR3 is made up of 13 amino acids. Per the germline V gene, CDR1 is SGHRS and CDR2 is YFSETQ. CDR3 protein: CASSLQRTAEAFF. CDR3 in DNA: TGCGCCAGCAGCTTGCAGAGAACGGCTGAAGCTTTCTTT.

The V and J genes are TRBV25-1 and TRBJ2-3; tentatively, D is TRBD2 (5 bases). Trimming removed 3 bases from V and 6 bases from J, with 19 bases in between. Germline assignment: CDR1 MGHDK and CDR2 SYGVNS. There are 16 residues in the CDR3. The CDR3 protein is CASSDRAGTSADTQYF. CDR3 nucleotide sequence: TGTGCCAGCAGTGACCGGGCGGGCACCTCCGCGGATACGCAGTATTTT.

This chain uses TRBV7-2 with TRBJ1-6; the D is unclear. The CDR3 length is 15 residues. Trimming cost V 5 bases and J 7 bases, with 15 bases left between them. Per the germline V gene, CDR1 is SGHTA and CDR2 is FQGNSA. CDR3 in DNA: TGTGCCAGCAGCATCGAGGACCCTGTCAATTCACCCCTCCACTTT. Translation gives CASSIEDPVNSPLHF. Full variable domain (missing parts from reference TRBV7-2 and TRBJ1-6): GAGVSQSPSNKVTEKGKDVELRCDPISGHTALYWYRQSLGQGLEFLIYFQGNSAPDKSGLPSDRFSAERTGGSVSTLTIQRTQQEDSAVYLCASSIEDPVNSPLHFGNGTRLTVT.

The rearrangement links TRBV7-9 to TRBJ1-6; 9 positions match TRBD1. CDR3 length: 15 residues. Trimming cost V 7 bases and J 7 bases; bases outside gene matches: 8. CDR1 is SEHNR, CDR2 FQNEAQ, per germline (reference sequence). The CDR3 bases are TGTGCCAGCACCCCCGGGGACAGGGTAAATTCACCCCTCCACTTT. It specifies CASTPGDRVNSPLHF. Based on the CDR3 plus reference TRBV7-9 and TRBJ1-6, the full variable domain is DTGVSQNPRHKITKRGQNVTFRCDPISEHNRLYWYRQTLGQGPEFLTYFQNEAQLEKSRLLSDRFSAERPKGSFSTLEIQRTEQGDSAMYLCASTPGDRVNSPLHFGNGTRLTVT.

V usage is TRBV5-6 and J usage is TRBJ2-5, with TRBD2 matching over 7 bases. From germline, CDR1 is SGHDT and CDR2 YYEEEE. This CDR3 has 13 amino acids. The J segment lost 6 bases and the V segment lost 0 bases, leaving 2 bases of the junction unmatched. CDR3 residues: CASSLVLAKTQYF. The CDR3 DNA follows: TGTGCCAGCAGCTTGGTACTAGCGAAGACCCAGTACTTC.

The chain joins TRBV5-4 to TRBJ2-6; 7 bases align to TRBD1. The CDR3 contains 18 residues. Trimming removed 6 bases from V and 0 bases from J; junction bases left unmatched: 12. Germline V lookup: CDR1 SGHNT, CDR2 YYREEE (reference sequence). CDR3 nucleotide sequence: TGTGCCAGCACCACCCCCAGGGGGAAGAACTCTGGGGCCAACGTCCTGACTTTC. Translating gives CASTTPRGKNSGANVLTF. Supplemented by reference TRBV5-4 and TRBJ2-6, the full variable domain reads ETGVTQSPTHLIKTRGQQVTLRCSSQSGHNTVSWYQQALGQGPQFIFQYYREEENGRGNFPPRFSGLQFPNYSSELNVNALELDDSALYLCASTTPRGKNSGANVLTFGAGSRLTVL.

CDR3 sequence (DNA): TGCGCCAGCAGTGAGTCCGGAGCGGGGGGGGTCAATGAGCAGTTCTTC. This encodes CASSESGAGGVNEQFF. This chain uses TRBV10-2 with TRBJ2-1; 10 bases are shared with TRBD2. CDR3 length equals 16 residues. V was pared by 0 bases and J by 6 bases, with 5 bases of the junction left unmatched. CDR1 WSHSY and CDR2 SAAADI come from the germline V gene.

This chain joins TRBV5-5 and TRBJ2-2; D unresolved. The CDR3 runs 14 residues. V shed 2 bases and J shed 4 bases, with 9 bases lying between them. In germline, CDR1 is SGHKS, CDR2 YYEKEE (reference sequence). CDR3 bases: TGTGCCAGCAGCTTCGGTCCAGGCACCGGGGAGCTGTTTTTT. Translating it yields CASSFGPGTGELFF. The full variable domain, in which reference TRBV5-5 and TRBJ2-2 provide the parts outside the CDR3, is DAGVTQSPTHLIKTRGQQVTLRCSPISGHKSVSWYQQVLGQGPQFIFQYYEKEERGRGNFPDRFSARQFPNYSSELNVNALLLGDSALYLCASSFGPGTGELFFGEGSRLTVL.

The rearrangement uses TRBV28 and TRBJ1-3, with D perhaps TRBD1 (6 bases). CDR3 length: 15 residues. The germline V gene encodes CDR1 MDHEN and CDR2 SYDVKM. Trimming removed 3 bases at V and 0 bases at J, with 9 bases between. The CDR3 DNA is TGTGCCAGCAGTTTGAAACAGGGCTCTGGAAACACCATATATTTT. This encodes CASSLKQGSGNTIYF.

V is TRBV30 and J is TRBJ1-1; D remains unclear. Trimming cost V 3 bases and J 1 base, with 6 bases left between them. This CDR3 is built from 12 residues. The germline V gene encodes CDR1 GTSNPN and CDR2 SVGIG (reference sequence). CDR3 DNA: TGTGCCTGGAGCCCAAAGAACACTGAAGCTTTCTTT. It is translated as CAWSPKNTEAFF.

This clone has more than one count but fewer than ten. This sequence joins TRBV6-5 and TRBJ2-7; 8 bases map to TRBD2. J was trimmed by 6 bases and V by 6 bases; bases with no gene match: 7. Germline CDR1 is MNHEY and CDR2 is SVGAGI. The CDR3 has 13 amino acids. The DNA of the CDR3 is TGTGCCAGCAGGCCTAACGGGGGGGGCGAGCAGTACTTC. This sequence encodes CASRPNGGGEQYF.

DNA for the CDR3: TGTGCCAGCAGTGTACAGGGGCCTAACTATGGCTACACCTTC. Its translation: CASSVQGPNYGYTF. The chain carries TRBV2 and TRBJ1-2, with 7 bases identical to TRBD1. The J segment lost 0 bases and the V segment lost 4 bases, leaving 2 bases of the junction unmatched. This CDR3 region has 14 residues. Germline assignment: CDR1 SNHLY and CDR2 FYNNEI.

The CDR3 nucleotides read TGTGCCAGCAGCTTGGCAGCTAGTAACACTGAAGCTTTCTTT. Amino acids: CASSLAASNTEAFF. The chain combines TRBV5-6 with TRBJ1-1, with D uncertain. This CDR3 spans 14 amino acids. Per germline, CDR1 SGHDT and CDR2 YYEEEE. V was shortened by 0 bases and J by 2 bases, with 8 bases between the two germline ends.

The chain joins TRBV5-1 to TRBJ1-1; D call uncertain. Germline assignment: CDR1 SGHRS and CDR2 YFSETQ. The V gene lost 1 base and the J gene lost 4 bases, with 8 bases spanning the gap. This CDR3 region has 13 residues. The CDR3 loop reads CASSLTAATEAFF. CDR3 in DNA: TGCGCCAGCAGCTTGACAGCTGCCACTGAAGCTTTCTTT.